A single T cell receptor beta chain is shown here with its context. What it binds is unknown. Repertoires were generated with immunoSEQ multiplex PCR, while TCRdb's copy carries only in-frame clones and drops some. This table has about 15,000 clones, 65% to 85% appearing once. This specimen belongs to a study of chemoradiotherapy in HPV16-positive cancers. Study-level information: Candidate HPV-specific clones and shared TCR motifs came from a couple of HPV16-positive patients.

Study results and caveats: HPV-specific T cells were functionally defined from only a couple of HPV16-positive patients. Candidate HPV-specific clones and E7-related TCR motifs grew in tumor during treatment.

CDR3 length: 14 residues. The J gene is TRBJ2-7, the V gene TRBV21-1; TRBD1, the D gene given by the table, was not confirmed from the DNA. TRBV21-1 has pseudogene status. This material was collected from a patient who underwent chemoradiotherapy. This receptor was identified in a human donor with HPV-associated anogenital cancer. CDR3 nucleotide sequence: TGTGCCAGCAGCAAAACCGCCAGGGGGTACGAGCAGTACTTC. Translating gives CASSKTARGYEQYF.